The rows below give T cell receptor beta chains drawn from one sample of a study of shared clonotypes between healthy human individuals. Sequencing was performed with immunoSEQ multiplex PCR; in TCRdb, only in-frame clones are kept and a portion is missing. The table shows roughly 2 million clones, with 90% to 95% occurring only once. The sample comprised naive CD4+ T cells sorted from blood. The source is a man between 18 and 35 years old in good health. Each CDR3 is given with its conserved first and last residue. Fields, in order: clone size, J gene, V gene, CDR3 protein. Some rows mark clone size as missing; the rest say once, few, many or name a class of expanded clone.

abundance: once
j_gene: TRBJ2-3
v_gene: TRBV2
CDR3aa: CASKRESTDTQYF

abundance: NA
j_gene: TRBJ1-5
v_gene: TRBV10-3
CDR3aa: CAISESVVSNQPQHF

abundance: NA
j_gene: TRBJ2-7
v_gene: TRBV10-3
CDR3aa: CAISENPSGAYEQYF

abundance: NA
j_gene: TRBJ2-2
v_gene: TRBV7-8
CDR3aa: CASSGSGIMNTGELFF

abundance: NA
j_gene: TRBJ2-2
v_gene: TRBV2
CDR3aa: CASSEGQNPGELFF

abundance: once
j_gene: TRBJ2-2
v_gene: TRBV30
CDR3aa: CAWSDGTGGTGELFF

abundance: few
j_gene: TRBJ2-5
v_gene: TRBV29-1
CDR3aa: CSVGPRASGEQYF

abundance: once
j_gene: TRBJ1-1
v_gene: TRBV6-1
CDR3aa: CASSQTTEAFF

abundance: NA
j_gene: TRBJ1-6
v_gene: TRBV9
CDR3aa: CASSVVGGSAPLHF

abundance: once
j_gene: TRBJ1-2
v_gene: TRBV6-6
CDR3aa: CASSYSRTGTGYTF

abundance: NA
j_gene: TRBJ1-1
v_gene: TRBV28
CDR3aa: CASIGGQNTEAFF

abundance: NA
j_gene: TRBJ1-5
v_gene: TRBV19
CDR3aa: CASSIAAGVNSNQPQHF

abundance: NA
j_gene: TRBJ2-5
v_gene: TRBV5-4
CDR3aa: CASSPGTSGISAQYF

abundance: NA
j_gene: TRBJ2-7
v_gene: TRBV7-5
CDR3aa: CARSLMDEQYF

abundance: NA
j_gene: TRBJ2-1
v_gene: TRBV5-4
CDR3aa: CASSLPRLAGINEQFF

abundance: NA
j_gene: TRBJ2-7
v_gene: TRBV7-9
CDR3aa: CASSAWTGAFYEQYF

abundance: NA
j_gene: TRBJ2-7
v_gene: TRBV10-3
CDR3aa: CAISTGTGNGEQYF

abundance: NA
j_gene: TRBJ2-5
v_gene: TRBV30
CDR3aa: CAWSYPGETQYF

abundance: NA
j_gene: TRBJ2-7
v_gene: TRBV6-1
CDR3aa: CASWGASGSYEQYF

abundance: NA
j_gene: TRBJ2-7
v_gene: TRBV7-2
CDR3aa: CASSPGTGQYEQYF

abundance: NA
j_gene: TRBJ2-5
v_gene: TRBV2
CDR3aa: CASSESGRLYQETQYF

abundance: NA
j_gene: TRBJ1-5
v_gene: TRBV19
CDR3aa: CASSMGGQGYNQPQHF

abundance: NA
j_gene: TRBJ1-3
v_gene: TRBV5-6
CDR3aa: CASSLGTKALGLGNTIYF

abundance: once
j_gene: TRBJ2-3
v_gene: TRBV7-7
CDR3aa: CASSLSGGSTDTQYF

abundance: NA
j_gene: TRBJ2-7
v_gene: TRBV6-1
CDR3aa: CASSGRTGREQYF

abundance: NA
j_gene: TRBJ1-1
v_gene: TRBV28
CDR3aa: CASRLGGKAEAFF

abundance: few
j_gene: TRBJ2-5
v_gene: TRBV29-1
CDR3aa: CSVEETQYF

abundance: NA
j_gene: TRBJ1-5
v_gene: TRBV2
CDR3aa: CASSVTGRGNQPQHF

abundance: NA
j_gene: TRBJ2-7
v_gene: TRBV29-1
CDR3aa: CSAGDRGFYEQYF

abundance: NA
j_gene: TRBJ2-1
v_gene: TRBV9
CDR3aa: CASSVALAGENNEQFF

abundance: NA
j_gene: TRBJ2-7
v_gene: TRBV4-3
CDR3aa: CASSQDRQAFYEQYF

abundance: NA
j_gene: TRBJ1-1
v_gene: TRBV7-8
CDR3aa: CASSLTPTGSNTEAFF

abundance: NA
j_gene: TRBJ1-1
v_gene: TRBV10-3
CDR3aa: CAISEVRDGTEAFF

abundance: NA
j_gene: TRBJ2-7
v_gene: TRBV9
CDR3aa: CASSDPGAPYEQYF

abundance: NA
j_gene: TRBJ2-5
v_gene: TRBV30
CDR3aa: CAWKTSGRSWETQYF

abundance: NA
j_gene: TRBJ1-1
v_gene: TRBV11-2
CDR3aa: CASSPTPRQGLEAFF

abundance: once
j_gene: TRBJ2-1
v_gene: TRBV30
CDR3aa: CAWRGQRTSGRIFDYNEQFF

abundance: NA
j_gene: TRBJ1-2
v_gene: TRBV6-1
CDR3aa: CASNEFDYGYTF

abundance: NA
j_gene: TRBJ1-3
v_gene: TRBV9
CDR3aa: CASSVADSGNTIYF

abundance: NA
j_gene: TRBJ1-2
v_gene: TRBV19
CDR3aa: CASSIPGTPFNGYTF

abundance: NA
j_gene: TRBJ2-2
v_gene: TRBV25-1
CDR3aa: CASSEYGQGDTGELFF

abundance: NA
j_gene: TRBJ2-5
v_gene: TRBV30
CDR3aa: CAWRAFQETQYF

abundance: NA
j_gene: TRBJ2-1
v_gene: TRBV5-1
CDR3aa: CASSRASGSNEQFF

abundance: NA
j_gene: TRBJ1-2
v_gene: TRBV28
CDR3aa: CASSSTVDGYTF

abundance: NA
j_gene: TRBJ1-4
v_gene: TRBV5-1
CDR3aa: CASSLGYRSNEKLFF